Listed here is a single T cell receptor (beta chain). Its antigen is currently not known. No base-level quality is on record; no much larger clone is a single base apart. TCRbeta CDR3 regions were amplified from genomic DNA using the immunoSEQ Assay, a bias-controlled multiplex PCR. As for the original processing: Nucleated cell counts per sample were estimated from amplification of reference gene primers within the assay. To quantify the absolute abundance of each unique TCRbeta CDR3 rearrangement, sequence reads were collapsed and filtered. For each sample, productive Simpson clonality was calculated as the square root of Simpson's diversity index across productive rearrangements. TCRdb's version of the immuneACCESS table is confined to in-frame rearrangements and falls short of the full clone set. An unresolved V gene accounts for under half of the shortfall where checked; the remainder is of unknown origin. The V and J calls and the clone size are those of that table, but D and trimming were determined from the DNA. The sample includes some 190,000 clones, with roughly 76% observed a single time. The ten biggest clones cover 8% to 13% of the sample.

Ends trimmed: V by 1 base, J by 6 bases; bases unmatched to a gene: 7. CDR1 LNHNV and CDR2 YYDKDF are derived from the germline V gene (reference sequence). The CDR3 covers 15 residues, taking in both the cysteine and the phenylalanine. Just the 45-base CDR3 DNA is kept, in frame starting at base 1. The sample is drawn from a study of blood T cell repertoires in COVID-19 (dated by TCRdb to about 2020). In the study overall: Samples from collaborators originated in the United States, Italy and Spain and spanned both the acute and convalescent phases of COVID-19. The material from the prospective study consisted of cDNA or gDNA derived from T cells, B-cell-depleted T cells, or PBMCs. Subjects who had been exposed to COVID-19, were actively infected with it, or had recovered from it provided the deeply sampled blood TCRbeta repertoires that made up the dataset. The repertoires were made available in a free public database intended to serve as a resource for research on the immune response to SARS-CoV-2. Samples came from the ongoing ImmuneRACE study (first 160 participants) plus 1,254 subjects from 6 global collaborators. The sample metadata nearly always contained a de-identified subject ID, COVID-19 status, age in years and sex. Where available, HLA class I and class II types were obtained from metadata supplied by the sample provider rather than from assay-based typing. The paper's findings and limits, for the study overall: How much clinical and demographic metadata was included differed by source and by participant, and the metadata was provided uncurated.

At one collaborating source in Seattle, patients were enrolled during active infection and were followed longitudinally through the course of disease. Each collaborating institution followed its own protocols to collect whole blood in K2EDTA tubes. Collaborator samples were shipped for TCRbeta analysis as frozen whole blood, isolated PBMCs, or DNA extracted from either sample type. Sequenced input: peripheral blood. Recombination joined TRBV15 with TRBJ2-7, and TRBD1 aligns with 9 junction nucleotides. This receptor was obtained from a woman aged 40-49 years with COVID-19, enrolled during active disease. The CDR3 sequence is CATSRGGTGIGEQYF. The base sequence is TGTGCCACCAGCAGAGGGGGGACAGGGATCGGCGAGCAGTACTTC.